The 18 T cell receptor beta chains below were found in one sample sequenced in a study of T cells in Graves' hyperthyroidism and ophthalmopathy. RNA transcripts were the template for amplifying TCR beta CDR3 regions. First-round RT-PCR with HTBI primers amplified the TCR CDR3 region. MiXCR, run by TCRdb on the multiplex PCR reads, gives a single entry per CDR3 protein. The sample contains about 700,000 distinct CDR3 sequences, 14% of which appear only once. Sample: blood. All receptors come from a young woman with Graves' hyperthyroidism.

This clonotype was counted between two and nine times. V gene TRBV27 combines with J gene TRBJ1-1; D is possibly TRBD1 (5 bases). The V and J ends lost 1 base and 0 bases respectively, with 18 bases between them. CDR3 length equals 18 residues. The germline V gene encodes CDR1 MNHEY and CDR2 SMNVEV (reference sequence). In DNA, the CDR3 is TGTGCCAGCAGTTTATTATCGAGGGGCCGGAACCTGAACACTGAAGCTTTCTTT. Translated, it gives CASSLLSRGRNLNTEAFF.

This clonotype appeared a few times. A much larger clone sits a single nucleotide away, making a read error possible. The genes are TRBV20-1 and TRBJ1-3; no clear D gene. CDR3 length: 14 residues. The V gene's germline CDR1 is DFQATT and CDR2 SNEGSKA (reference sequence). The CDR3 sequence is CNARDPSRGNTIYF. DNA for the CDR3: TGCAATGCTAGAGATCCCTCTCGAGGGAACACCATATATTTT.

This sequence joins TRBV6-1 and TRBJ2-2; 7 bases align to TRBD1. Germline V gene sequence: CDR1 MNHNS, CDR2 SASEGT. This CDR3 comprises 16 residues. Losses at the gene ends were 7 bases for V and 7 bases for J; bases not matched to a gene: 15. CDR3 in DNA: TGTGCCAGCATGAGTCCAAGCACAGGGGTTGACGGGGAGCTGTTTTTT. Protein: CASMSPSTGVDGELFF.

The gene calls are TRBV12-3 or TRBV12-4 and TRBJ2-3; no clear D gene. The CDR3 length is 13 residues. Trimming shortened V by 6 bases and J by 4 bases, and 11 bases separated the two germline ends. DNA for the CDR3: TGTGCCAGCAGAGCTTGGGAATCAGATACGCAGTATTTT. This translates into CASRAWESDTQYF.

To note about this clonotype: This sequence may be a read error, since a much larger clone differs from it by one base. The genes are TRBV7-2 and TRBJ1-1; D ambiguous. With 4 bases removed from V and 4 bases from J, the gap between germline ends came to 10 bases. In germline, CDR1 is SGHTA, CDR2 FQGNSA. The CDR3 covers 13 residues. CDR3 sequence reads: CASSSGRLTEAFF. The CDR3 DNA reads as TGTGCCAGCAGCTCTGGCAGGCTCACTGAAGCTTTCTTT. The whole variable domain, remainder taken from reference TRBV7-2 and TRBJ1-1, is GAGVSQSPSNKVTEKGKDVELRCDPISGHTALYWYRQSLGQGLEFLIYFQGNSAPDKSGLPSDRFSAERTGGSVSTLTIQRTQQEDSAVYLCASSSGRLTEAFFGQGTRLTVV.

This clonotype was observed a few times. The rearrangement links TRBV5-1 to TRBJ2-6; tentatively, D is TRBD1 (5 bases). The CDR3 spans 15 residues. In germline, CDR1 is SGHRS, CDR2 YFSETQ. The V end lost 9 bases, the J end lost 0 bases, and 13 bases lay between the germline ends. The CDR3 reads CATREGVSGANVLTF. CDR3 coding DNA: TGCGCCACCCGTGAAGGGGTCTCTGGGGCCAACGTCCTGACTTTC.

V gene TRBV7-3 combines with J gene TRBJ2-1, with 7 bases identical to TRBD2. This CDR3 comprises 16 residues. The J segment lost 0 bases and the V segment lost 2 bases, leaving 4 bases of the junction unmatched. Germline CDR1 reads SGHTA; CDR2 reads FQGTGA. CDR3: CASSLVPSGSYNEQFF. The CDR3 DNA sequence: TGTGCCAGCAGCTTAGTGCCTAGCGGCTCCTACAATGAGCAGTTCTTC.

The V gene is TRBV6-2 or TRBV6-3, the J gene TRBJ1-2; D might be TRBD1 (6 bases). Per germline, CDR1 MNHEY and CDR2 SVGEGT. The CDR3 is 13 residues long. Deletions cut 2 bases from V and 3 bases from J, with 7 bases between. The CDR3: CASSYGQYYGYTF. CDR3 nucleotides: TGTGCCAGCAGTTACGGACAGTACTATGGCTACACCTTC.

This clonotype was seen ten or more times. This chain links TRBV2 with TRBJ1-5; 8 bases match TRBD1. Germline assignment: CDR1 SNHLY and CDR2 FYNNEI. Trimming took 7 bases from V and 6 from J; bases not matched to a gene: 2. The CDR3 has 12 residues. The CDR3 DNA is TGTGCCAGCACGGACAGGGCTCAGCCCCAGCATTTT. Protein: CASTDRAQPQHF.

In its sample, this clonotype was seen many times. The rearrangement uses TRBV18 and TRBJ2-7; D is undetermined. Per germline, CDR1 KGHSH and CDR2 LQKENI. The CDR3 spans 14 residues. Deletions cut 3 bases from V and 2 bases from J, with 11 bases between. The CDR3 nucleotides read TGTGCCAGCTCACCCCTGTCCAGCCCCTACGAGCAGTACTTC. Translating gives CASSPLSSPYEQYF.

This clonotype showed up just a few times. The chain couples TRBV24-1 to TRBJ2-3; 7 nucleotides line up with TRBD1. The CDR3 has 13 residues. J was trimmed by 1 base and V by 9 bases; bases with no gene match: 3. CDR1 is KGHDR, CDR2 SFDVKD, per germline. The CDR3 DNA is TGTGCCACCGCTGGACAGGGCACAGATACGCAGTATTTT. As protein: CATAGQGTDTQYF.

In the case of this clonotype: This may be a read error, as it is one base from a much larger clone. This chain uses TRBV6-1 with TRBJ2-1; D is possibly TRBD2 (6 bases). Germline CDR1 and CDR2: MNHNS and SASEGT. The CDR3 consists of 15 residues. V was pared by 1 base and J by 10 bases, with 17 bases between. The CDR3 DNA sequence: TGTGCCAGCAGTGAAGTCGGGGGAGCAGGAGACGAGCAGTTCTTC. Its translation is CASSEVGGAGDEQFF.

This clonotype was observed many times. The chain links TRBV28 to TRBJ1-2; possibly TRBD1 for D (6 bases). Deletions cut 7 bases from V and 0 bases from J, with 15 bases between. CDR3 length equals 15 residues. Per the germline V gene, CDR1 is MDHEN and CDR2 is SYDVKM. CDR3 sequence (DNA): TGTGCCAGCATCCCTAACAGGGCAGCTAACTATGGCTACACCTTC. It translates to CASIPNRAANYGYTF.

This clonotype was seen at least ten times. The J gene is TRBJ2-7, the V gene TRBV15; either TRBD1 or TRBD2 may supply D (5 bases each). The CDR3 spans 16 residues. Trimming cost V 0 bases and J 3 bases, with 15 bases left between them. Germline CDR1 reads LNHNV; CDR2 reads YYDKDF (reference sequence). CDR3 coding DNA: TGTGCCACCAGCAGAGATGGGACGGTAAAAAACTACGAGCAGTACTTC. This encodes CATSRDGTVKNYEQYF.

DNA of the CDR3: TGTGCCATCAGCGGAACCAGGGACTACGAGCAGTACTTC. It specifies CAISGTRDYEQYF. The gene calls are TRBV10-3 and TRBJ2-7; perhaps TRBD1 as D (5 bases). Trimming stripped 6 bases from V and 3 bases from J, with 12 bases between. This CDR3 has 13 amino acids. The germline gives CDR1 ENHRY, CDR2 SYGVKD.

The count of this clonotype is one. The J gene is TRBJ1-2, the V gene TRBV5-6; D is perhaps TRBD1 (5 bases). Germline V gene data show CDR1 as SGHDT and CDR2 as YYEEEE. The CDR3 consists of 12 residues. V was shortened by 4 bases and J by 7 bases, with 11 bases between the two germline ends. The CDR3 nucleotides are TGTGCCAGCAGCGCGGACATATCTGGCTACACCTTC. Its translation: CASSADISGYTF.

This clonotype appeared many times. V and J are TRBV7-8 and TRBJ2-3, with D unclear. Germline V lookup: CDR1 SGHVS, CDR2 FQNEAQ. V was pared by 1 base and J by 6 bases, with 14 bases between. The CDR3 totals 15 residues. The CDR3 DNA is TGTGCCAGCAGCTTAGGGGGAATACCCCGGGATACGCAGTATTTT. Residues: CASSLGGIPRDTQYF.

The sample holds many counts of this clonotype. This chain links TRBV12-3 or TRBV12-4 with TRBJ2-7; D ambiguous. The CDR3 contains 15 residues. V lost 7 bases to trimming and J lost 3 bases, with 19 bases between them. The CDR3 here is CASTDVGAIGYEQYF. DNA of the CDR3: TGTGCCAGCACCGACGTAGGAGCGATCGGCTACGAGCAGTACTTC.